The 31 T cell receptor beta chains presented below share a single source sample, sequenced in a study of post-analysis software for immune sequencing data. Antigens for these TCRs are unknown. Study-level points and caveats: Five TRBV segments appeared more often in patients than in controls, and TRBV5-6, TRBV5-1 and TRBV20-1 were among these.

Libraries were made from TCR beta cDNA, and they carried unique molecular identifiers. TCRdb itself ran the PCR reads through MiXCR, one entry per CDR3 protein. The table has a few hundred thousand distinct CDR3 sequences, roughly a third seen once. Sequenced input: blood. The source is a girl aged 5 to 17 with multiple sclerosis.

The CDR3 coding sequence is TGTGCCAGCAGCGTCCGGGACAGGGTCCATCAGTACTTC. It translates to CASSVRDRVHQYF. V gene TRBV9 combines with J gene TRBJ2-5; 9 bases line up with TRBD1. J lost 11 bases, V lost 2 bases, and 7 bases had no gene match. The CDR3 is 13 residues long. Germline V gives CDR1 SGDLS, CDR2 YYNGEE. Drawing the rest from reference TRBV9 and TRBJ2-5, the complete variable domain is DSGVTQTPKHLITATGQRVTLRCSPRSGDLSVYWYQQSLDQGLQFLIQYYNGEERAKGNILERFSAQQFPDLHSELNLSSLELGDSALYFCASSVRDRVHQYFGPGTRLLVL.

For this clonotype: A read error may produce the germline difference seen at one junction end. V is TRBV11-2 and J is TRBJ1-1; weak D call: TRBD1 (6 bases). The V gene's germline CDR1 is SGHAT and CDR2 FQNNGV. The CDR3 covers 16 residues. The CDR3 reads CASSLSSTGWDTGAFF. Here the CDR3 DNA reads TGTGCCAGCAGCTTATCGAGCACAGGGTGGGACACTGGAGCTTTCTTT.

The table lists this clonotype with a few counts. The chain recombines TRBV2 with TRBJ2-5; 14 bases map to TRBD2. Germline V gene lookup returns CDR1 SNHLY and CDR2 FYNNEI. The CDR3 sequence is 17 residues long. With 8 bases clipped from V and 3 bases from J, the junction kept 11 bases outside the gene matches. CDR3 sequence: CASPPGTSGGWEETQYF. DNA for the CDR3: TGTGCCAGCCCACCCGGGACTAGCGGGGGTTGGGAAGAGACCCAGTACTTC.

This clonotype has a single count. The gene calls are TRBV20-1 and TRBJ2-5; D is possibly TRBD2 (6 bases). The CDR3 has 14 amino acids. V shed 3 bases and J shed 2 bases, with 13 bases lying between them. Germline V gene data show CDR1 as DFQATT and CDR2 as SNEGSKA (reference sequence). The CDR3 region has the DNA TGCAGTGCTAGGGACGGAGGGGTTCAAGAGACCCAGTACTTC. Translating gives CSARDGGVQETQYF.

In this sample, this clonotype turned up once. This may come from a read error, since a much larger clone is one base off. V gene TRBV7-2 combines with J gene TRBJ2-5, with 10 bases fitting TRBD2. The CDR3 spans 16 residues. Germline lookup yields CDR1 SGHTA and CDR2 FQGNSA. V was clipped by 6 bases and J by 11 bases; unmatched bases: 18. The CDR3 here is CASSPVAGGNYNEQYF. The DNA of the CDR3 is TGTGCCAGCAGTCCCGTAGCGGGAGGCAACTACAATGAGCAGTACTTC. Filled out from reference TRBV7-2 and TRBJ2-5, the complete variable domain reads GAGVSQSPSNKVTEKGKDVELRCDPISGHTALYWYRQSLGQGLEFLIYFQGNSAPDKSGLPSDRFSAERTGGSVSTLTIQRTQQEDSAVYLCASSPVAGGNYNEQYFGPGTRLLVL.

The table lists this clonotype with a few counts. This clone may be a read error of a much larger clone one base away. V and J are TRBV12-3 or TRBV12-4 and TRBJ2-5, with 11 bases that match TRBD2. V lost 6 bases, J lost 4 bases, and 4 bases stayed unmatched. The CDR3 contains 14 residues. The CDR3 region is CASRVAGGPETQYF. CDR3 DNA: TGTGCCAGCAGGGTAGCGGGAGGGCCAGAGACCCAGTACTTC.

This clonotype was observed at least ten times. The rearrangement links TRBV7-9 to TRBJ2-4; possibly TRBD2 for D (6 bases). CDR1 SEHNR and CDR2 FQNEAQ come from the germline V gene (reference sequence). The germline V and J ends were trimmed by 1 base and 2 bases, with 12 bases remaining between them. This CDR3 comprises 16 residues. CDR3 residues: CASSLGDRGTKNIQYF. The CDR3 bases are TGTGCCAGCAGCTTAGGTGATCGGGGGACCAAAAACATTCAGTACTTC.

V and J are TRBV20-1 and TRBJ1-2, with TRBD1 matching over 8 bases. Germline V gives CDR1 DFQATT, CDR2 SNEGSKA (reference sequence). V trimming: 4 bases; J trimming: 2 bases; junction bases outside the gene matches: 9. The length of the CDR3 is 15 residues. The CDR3 region has the DNA TGCAGTGCTATAAAAGGGACAGGCGGAAACTATGGCTACACCTTC. It translates to CSAIKGTGGNYGYTF.

In its sample, this clonotype was seen a few times. The V gene is TRBV20-1, the J gene TRBJ2-1, with 12 bases that match TRBD2. The V gene end was trimmed by 6 bases and the J gene end by 8 bases; junction bases not matched to a gene: 5. The CDR3 spans 13 residues. Germline V gene sequence: CDR1 DFQATT, CDR2 SNEGSKA (reference sequence). The DNA of the CDR3 is TGCAGTGCCTGGACTAGCGGGGTAGATGAGCAGTTCTTC. It codes for CSAWTSGVDEQFF.

Ten or more counts support this clonotype. The genes are TRBV12-5 and TRBJ2-7; weak D call: TRBD1 (6 bases). V dropped 1 base and J dropped 2 bases, with 12 bases sitting between them. Germline V gene data show CDR1 as LGHNT and CDR2 as FRNRAP. CDR3 length equals 15 residues. CDR3 coding DNA: TGTGCTAGTGGTTTGGATTGGGACAAACCCTACGAGCAGTACTTC. Protein product: CASGLDWDKPYEQYF. Full variable domain (outside the CDR3, taken from reference TRBV12-5 and TRBJ2-7): DARVTQTPRHKVTEMGQEVTMRCQPILGHNTVFWYRQTMMQGLELLAYFRNRAPLDDSGMPKDRFSAEMPDATLATLKIQPSEPRDSAVYFCASGLDWDKPYEQYFGPGTRLTVT.

The table lists this clonotype with many counts. The chain has TRBV3-1 and TRBJ1-2; D might be TRBD1 (5 bases). The CDR3 extends over 13 amino acids. Trimming took off 6 bases at V and 7 bases at J, with 15 bases between the two ends. Germline CDR1 is LGHDT and CDR2 is YNNKEL (reference sequence). CDR3 sequence (DNA): TGTGCCAGCAGTTGGAGTCAGGGCCGTGGCTACACCTTC. Translated, it gives CASSWSQGRGYTF. The whole variable domain, filled in from reference TRBV3-1 and TRBJ1-2, reads DTAVSQTPKYLVTQMGNDKSIKCEQNLGHDTMYWYKQDSKKFLKIMFSYNNKELIINETVPNRFSPKSPDKAHLNLHINSLELGDSAVYFCASSWSQGRGYTFGSGTRLTVV.

On this clonotype: This could be a read error, since a much larger clone is one nucleotide away. CDR3 loop: CARSSESYNEQFF. CDR3 in DNA: TGTGCCCGCTCATCGGAGTCCTACAATGAGCAGTTCTTC. The chain joins TRBV18 to TRBJ2-1; D remains unclear. Germline values: CDR1 KGHSH, CDR2 LQKENI. The CDR3 extends over 13 amino acids.

V usage is TRBV12-3 or TRBV12-4 and J usage is TRBJ2-3; D perhaps matches TRBD1 (6 bases). The CDR3 has 15 amino acids. V was pared by 5 bases and J by 15 bases, with 27 bases between. Written as DNA, the CDR3 is TGTGCCAGCAGTCTCCGGGAAGGGGGAGCAGATACGGAATATTTT. Translation: CASSLREGGADTEYF.

V is TRBV10-1 and J is TRBJ1-1; D gene ambiguous. Between the trimmed V and J ends, which lost 2 bases and 7 bases, there was a span of 5 bases. The CDR3 spans 11 residues. Germline-derived CDR1 and CDR2 are WNHNN and SYGVQD (reference sequence). DNA for the CDR3: TGCGCCAGCAGTGAGCTGGGTGAAGCTTTCTTT. It translates to CASSELGEAFF.

The V and J genes are TRBV29-1 and TRBJ2-7, with D tentatively TRBD1 (5 bases). Germline lookup yields CDR1 SQVTM and CDR2 ANQGSEA. Trimming pared 7 bases from V and 0 bases from J, leaving 13 bases between. This CDR3 is built from 13 residues. This CDR3 reads CSARQLHSYEQYF. The CDR3 coding sequence is TGCAGCGCGCGACAGCTGCACTCCTACGAGCAGTACTTC.

This clonotype was detected ten times or more. J is TRBJ2-1 and V is TRBV20-1; no definite D call. Germline lookup yields CDR1 DFQATT and CDR2 SNEGSKA (reference sequence). This CDR3 is built from 13 residues. V lost 1 base and J lost 7, with 11 bases in between. Written as DNA, the CDR3 is TGCAGTGCTAGAGGGCTAGGGTGGAATGAGCAGTTCTTC. Its protein is CSARGLGWNEQFF.

This clonotype was observed many times. This sequence joins TRBV5-1 and TRBJ1-1, with a possible D match to TRBD1 (6 bases). CDR1 and CDR2 (germline): SGHRS, YFSETQ. The CDR3 consists of 16 residues. V shed 5 bases and J shed 3 bases, with 20 bases lying between them. This CDR3 reads CASRTSGAGRDTEAFF. In nucleotides, the CDR3 is TGCGCCAGCAGAACTTCAGGGGCAGGACGTGACACTGAAGCTTTCTTT.

This clonotype was found a few times. The junction does not match germline at one end; this may be a read error. The chain carries TRBV12-3 or TRBV12-4 and TRBJ2-5; D is unresolved. CDR3 size: 14 residues. CDR3 sequence (DNA): TGTGCCAGCAGTTTAACGCTGGCTCAAGATACCCAGTACTTC. The encoded protein is CASSLTLAQDTQYF.

The J gene is TRBJ2-7, the V gene TRBV20-1; D could derive from TRBD1 or TRBD2 (5 bases each). CDR3 length: 15 residues. Deletions cut 5 bases from V and 0 bases from J, with 17 bases between. Germline V lookup: CDR1 DFQATT, CDR2 SNEGSKA (reference sequence). The CDR3 sequence is CSAPPGRPSSYEQYF. The DNA for the CDR3 is TGCAGTGCTCCCCCGGGACGGCCCAGCTCCTACGAGCAGTACTTC.

This rearrangement joins TRBV6-4 to TRBJ2-5, with D unresolved. Germline CDR1 MRHNA, CDR2 SNTAGT. The CDR3 is 13 amino acids. The ends were cut back, 3 bases at V and 11 bases at J, with 16 bases in the middle. CDR3 nucleotides: TGTGCCAGCAGTGAAGGCCCTAACAATGAGCAGTACTTC. Encoded protein: CASSEGPNNEQYF.

The V gene is TRBV4-1, the J gene TRBJ2-7; D unresolved. V lost 1 base, J lost 4 bases, and 14 bases lay in between. Germline loops: CDR1 MGHRA, CDR2 YSYEKL. The CDR3 extends over 15 amino acids. For the CDR3, the DNA is TGCGCCAGCAGCCAAGTGTTGGCAGGATTATACGAGCAGTACTTC. It codes for CASSQVLAGLYEQYF.

This clonotype has ten or more counts. The rearrangement uses TRBV5-1 and TRBJ2-3; D not resolved. The V gene's germline CDR1 is SGHRS and CDR2 YFSETQ. V lost 0 bases and J lost 4, with 3 bases in between. The length of the CDR3 is 12 residues. CDR3 coding DNA: TGCGCCAGCAGCTTGGGAGCAGATACGCAGTATTTT. Translation gives CASSLGADTQYF. Full variable domain (rest looked up from reference TRBV5-1 and TRBJ2-3): KAGVTQTPRYLIKTRGQQVTLSCSPISGHRSVSWYQQTPGQGLQFLFEYFSETQRNKGNFPGRFSGRQFSNSRSEMNVSTLELGDSALYLCASSLGADTQYFGPGTRLTVL.

This clonotype was seen at least ten times. V gene TRBV20-1 combines with J gene TRBJ1-1; no firm D call. The germline V gene has CDR1 DFQATT and CDR2 SNEGSKA (reference sequence). This CDR3 region has 12 residues. V lost 2 bases and J lost 1, with 5 bases in between. In DNA form, the CDR3 reads TGCAGTGCTAGAAGACCGAACACTGAAGCTTTCTTT. This codes for CSARRPNTEAFF.

This clonotype has a handful of counts. This chain links TRBV12-3 or TRBV12-4 with TRBJ1-4, with 7 positions matching TRBD1. The CDR3 spans 14 residues. Trimming at V came to 5 bases and at J to 4 bases, leaving 4 bases not matched to a gene. Here the CDR3 reads CASSMTGYNEKLFF. The CDR3 DNA reads as TGTGCCAGCAGTATGACAGGGTATAATGAAAAACTGTTTTTT.

Ten or more counts support this clonotype. The rearrangement links TRBV6-1 to TRBJ2-3; 11 bases map to TRBD2. The CDR3 covers 15 residues. The germline V gene encodes CDR1 MNHNS and CDR2 SASEGT. V gave up 7 bases and J gave up 7 bases; unmatched junction bases: 10. The CDR3 reads CASIYSGREANTQYF. The CDR3 DNA reads TGTGCCAGCATTTATAGCGGGAGGGAAGCAAATACGCAGTATTTT.

This clonotype has just a few counts. The V call is TRBV5-5, the J call TRBJ2-3; TRBD1 might be the D (6 bases). CDR1 is SGHKS, CDR2 YYEKEE, per germline (reference sequence). V lost 3 bases and J lost 6, with 20 bases in between. CDR3 length: 16 residues. This chain's CDR3 is CASSSEAGEPPDTQYF. CDR3 in DNA: TGTGCCAGCAGCTCGGAGGCAGGGGAACCCCCCGATACGCAGTATTTT.

At least ten counts were recorded for this clonotype. At one end the junction does not follow the germline gene, possibly because of a read error. The rearrangement uses TRBV6-2 or TRBV6-3 and TRBJ1-2; D unresolved. Germline-derived CDR1 and CDR2 are MNHEY and SVGEGT. The CDR3 extends over 18 amino acids. The chain's CDR3 is CASCYSAGDVSIFSGYTF. The CDR3 DNA reads TGTGCCAGCTGTTACTCCGCGGGAGACGTATCGATCTTTTCTGGCTACACCTTC.

The CDR3 DNA sequence: TGCAGTGCCGGAGGAAGGGGTTCGGGGGTAGGGGGCACAGATACGCAGTATTTT. It codes for CSAGGRGSGVGGTDTQYF. The chain recombines TRBV20-1 with TRBJ2-3, with a weak D call TRBD2 (6 bases). The CDR3 extends over 18 amino acids. The germline V and J ends were trimmed by 6 bases and 1 base, with 26 bases remaining between them. CDR1 is DFQATT and CDR2 is SNEGSKA in the germline V gene (reference sequence).

The chain couples TRBV5-1 to TRBJ2-2, with D tentatively TRBD2 (6 bases). Germline V lookup: CDR1 SGHRS, CDR2 YFSETQ. The CDR3 contains 16 residues. Trimming stripped 0 bases from V and 0 bases from J, with 9 bases between. CDR3 nucleotides: TGCGCCAGCAGCTTGGCCGGAGGGACGAACACCGGGGAGCTGTTTTTT. The encoded protein is CASSLAGGTNTGELFF.

The V gene is TRBV7-8, the J gene TRBJ2-3; D is unresolved. Deletions cut 0 bases from V and 4 bases from J, with 8 bases between. CDR1 is SGHVS, CDR2 FQNEAQ, per germline. CDR3 length: 14 amino acids. CDR3 sequence (DNA): TGTGCCAGCAGCTTAGCGATCGGTGCAGATACGCAGTATTTT. Translating gives CASSLAIGADTQYF.

About this clonotype: A much larger clone lies a single base off, so this may be a read error. V gene TRBV12-3 or TRBV12-4 combines with J gene TRBJ1-5; D gene unclear. This CDR3 has 14 residues. The CDR3 loop reads CASSPHYSNRPQHF. CDR3 DNA: TGTGCCAGCAGTCCTCATTATAGCAATCGGCCCCAGCATTTT.